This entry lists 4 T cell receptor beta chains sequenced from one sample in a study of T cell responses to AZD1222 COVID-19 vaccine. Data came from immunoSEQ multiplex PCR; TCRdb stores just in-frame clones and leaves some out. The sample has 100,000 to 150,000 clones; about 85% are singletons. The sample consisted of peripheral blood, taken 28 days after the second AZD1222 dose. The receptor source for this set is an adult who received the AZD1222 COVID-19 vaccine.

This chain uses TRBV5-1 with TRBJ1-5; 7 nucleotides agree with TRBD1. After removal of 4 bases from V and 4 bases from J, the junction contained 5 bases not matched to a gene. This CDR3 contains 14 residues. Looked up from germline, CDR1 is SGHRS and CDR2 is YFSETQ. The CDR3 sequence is CASSQGTANQPQHF. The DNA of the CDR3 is TGCGCCAGCAGCCAGGGGACAGCTAATCAGCCCCAGCATTTT.

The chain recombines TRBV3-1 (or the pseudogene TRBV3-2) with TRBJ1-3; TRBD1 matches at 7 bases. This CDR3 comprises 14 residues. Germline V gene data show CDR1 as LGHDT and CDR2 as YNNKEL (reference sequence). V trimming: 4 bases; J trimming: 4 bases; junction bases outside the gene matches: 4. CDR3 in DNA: TGTGCCAGCAGCCCCCGACAGGGAGGAAACACCATATATTTT. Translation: CASSPRQGGNTIYF.

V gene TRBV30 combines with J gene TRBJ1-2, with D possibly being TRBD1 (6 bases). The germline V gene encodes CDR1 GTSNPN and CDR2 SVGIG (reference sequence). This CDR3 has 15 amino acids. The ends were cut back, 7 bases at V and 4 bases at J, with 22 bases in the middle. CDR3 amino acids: CALTGFGGKRYGYTF. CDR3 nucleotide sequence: TGTGCCTTGACAGGTTTCGGGGGTAAGCGCTATGGCTACACCTTC. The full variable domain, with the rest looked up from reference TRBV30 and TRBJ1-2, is SQTIHQWPATLVQPVGSPLSLECTVEGTSNPNLYWYRQAAGRGLQLLFYSVGIGQISSEVPQNLSASRPQDRQFILSSKKLLLSDSGFYLCALTGFGGKRYGYTFGSGTRLTVV.

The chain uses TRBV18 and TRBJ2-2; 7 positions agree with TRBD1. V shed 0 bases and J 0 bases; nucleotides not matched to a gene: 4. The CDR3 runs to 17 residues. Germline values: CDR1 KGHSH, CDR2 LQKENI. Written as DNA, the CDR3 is TGTGCCAGCTCACCACCGACAGGGCCCTCGAACACCGGGGAGCTGTTTTTT. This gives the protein CASSPPTGPSNTGELFF.